Listed here are 17 T cell receptor beta chains from one sample, sequenced in a study of shared clonotypes between healthy human individuals. TCRdb's copy holds only in-frame clones and misses some; the assay was immunoSEQ multiplex PCR. The sample has over 700,000 clones, around 77% seen once; the top ten hold under 2%. The sample comprised memory CD4+ T cells sorted from blood. Sample subset: CD45RA-negative fraction. The receptors originated from a woman aged 25 to 39 in good health.

The rearrangement uses TRBV29-1 and TRBJ2-1; D is uncertain. CDR3 length: 12 residues. V was pared by 7 bases and J by 8 bases, with 15 bases between. Germline V gene sequence: CDR1 SQVTM, CDR2 ANQGSEA. CDR3 sequence reads: CSDISLGDEQFF. Written as DNA, the CDR3 is TGCAGCGACATTTCTCTCGGCGATGAGCAGTTCTTC.

The chain has TRBV19 and TRBJ1-5; D is perhaps TRBD1 (5 bases). CDR1 is LNHDA and CDR2 is SQIVND in the germline V gene (reference sequence). The CDR3 has 15 amino acids. Trimming took 1 base from V and 5 from J, leaving 12 bases between them. The CDR3 here is CASSIGGTGYQPQHF. The CDR3 bases are TGTGCCAGTAGTATAGGAGGCACAGGTTATCAGCCCCAGCATTTT.

This rearrangement joins TRBV28 to TRBJ1-3, with D possibly matching TRBD1 (5 bases). Germline CDR1 is MDHEN and CDR2 is SYDVKM. Between the trimmed V and J ends, which lost 6 bases and 8 bases, there was a span of 14 bases. This CDR3 region has 13 residues. CDR3 sequence (DNA): TGTGCCAGCAGGACCGGGACGGAGGACACCATATATTTT. Amino acid sequence: CASRTGTEDTIYF.

V usage is TRBV11-1 and J usage is TRBJ2-1; the D gene is possibly TRBD2 (5 bases). This CDR3 is built from 15 residues. Germline assignment: CDR1 SGHAT and CDR2 FQDESV (reference sequence). The ends were cut back, 0 bases at V and 6 bases at J, with 12 bases in the middle. The CDR3 DNA is TGTGCCAGCAGCTTAGCACTAGAGCGTGGCAATGAGCAGTTCTTC. This codes for CASSLALERGNEQFF.

The J gene is TRBJ1-4, the V gene TRBV7-6; D is perhaps TRBD1 (6 bases). V was clipped by 1 base and J by 7 bases, with 13 bases between them. CDR3 size: 15 residues. Germline V gives CDR1 SGHVS, CDR2 FNYEAQ. The CDR3 spells CASSLEGQNSEKLFF. CDR3 nucleotides: TGTGCCAGCAGCTTAGAAGGACAGAACAGTGAAAAACTGTTTTTT.

The chain is built from TRBV25-1 and TRBJ1-5; maybe TRBD1 (6 bases). Between the trimmed V and J ends, which lost 6 bases and 0 bases, there was a span of 15 bases. The CDR3 is 16 residues long. CDR1 is MGHDK and CDR2 is SYGVNS in the germline V gene. DNA of the CDR3: TGTGCCAGCAGCCCTGGCAGGGGATATAGCAATCAGCCCCAGCATTTT. Encoded protein: CASSPGRGYSNQPQHF.

This rearrangement joins TRBV7-3 to TRBJ2-2; 9 bases fit TRBD2. Germline V gene data show CDR1 as SGHTA and CDR2 as FQGTGA. The CDR3 contains 16 residues. Germline trimming cut 5 bases from V and 5 bases from J; bases unmatched to any gene: 9. The CDR3: CASSPRLAEGTGELFF. Here the CDR3 DNA reads TGTGCCAGCAGCCCACGACTAGCGGAGGGAACCGGGGAGCTGTTTTTT.

The J gene is TRBJ2-7, the V gene TRBV6-5; 9 bases line up with TRBD2. Trimming removed 7 bases from V and 6 bases from J; junction bases left unmatched: 10. Germline V lookup: CDR1 MNHEY, CDR2 SVGAGI. There are 14 residues in the CDR3. Written as DNA, the CDR3 is TGTGCCAGCACCGCGGGACTAGCAGTCGGCGAGCAGTACTTC. Protein sequence: CASTAGLAVGEQYF.

This clone was seen only once. V usage is TRBV16 and J usage is TRBJ2-7, with D perhaps matching TRBD1 (6 bases). CDR3 length: 16 amino acids. V shed 5 bases and J shed 7 bases, with 24 bases lying between them. Germline CDR1 is KGHSY and CDR2 is FQNENV. CDR3 nucleotide sequence: TGTGCCAGCAGCGGTGGACGGCAGTCAGGGGCTTGGGAGCAGTACTTC. It codes for CASSGGRQSGAWEQYF. Full variable domain (remainder filled in from reference TRBV16 and TRBJ2-7): GEEVAQTPKHLVRGEGQKAKLYCAPIKGHSYVFWYQQVLKNEFKFLISFQNENVFDETGMPKERFSAKCLPNSPCSLEIQATKLEDSAVYFCASSGGRQSGAWEQYFGPGTRLTVT.

The table lists this clone with a few counts. Distinct nucleotide sequences in the sample also encode this CDR3. The chain links TRBV7-9 to TRBJ2-7; no definite D call. Germline lookup yields CDR1 SEHNR and CDR2 FQNEAQ (reference sequence). The CDR3 length is 14 residues. V lost 2 bases and J lost 0, with 8 bases in between. CDR3 nucleotide sequence: TGTGCCAGCAGCTTACAAGGCGACTCCTACGAGCAGTACTTC. Translation: CASSLQGDSYEQYF.

The chain carries TRBV18 and TRBJ2-7; TRBD1 agrees at 7 bases. J lost 2 bases, V lost 5 bases, and 6 bases had no gene match. Germline CDR1 and CDR2: KGHSH and LQKENI. This CDR3 has 14 amino acids. The CDR3 loop is CASSSPGQTYEQYF. The CDR3 nucleotides read TGTGCCAGCTCATCCCCGGGACAGACCTACGAGCAGTACTTC.

V is TRBV18 and J is TRBJ1-1; 9 bases are a match to TRBD1. J lost 4 bases, V lost 4 bases, and 4 bases had no gene match. This CDR3 spans 14 amino acids. Germline CDR1 and CDR2: KGHSH and LQKENI. DNA of the CDR3: TGTGCCAGCTCACGAGAGACAGGGGGCACTGAAGCTTTCTTT. Amino acids: CASSRETGGTEAFF.

The chain couples TRBV28 to TRBJ1-3; D not resolved. Germline V lookup: CDR1 MDHEN, CDR2 SYDVKM. This CDR3 contains 15 residues. Trimming cost V 6 bases and J 3 bases, with 15 bases left between them. The CDR3 reads CASSPSPGSGNTIYF. The CDR3 coding sequence is TGTGCCAGCAGCCCCAGCCCCGGCAGTGGAAACACCATATATTTT.

This sequence joins TRBV5-1 and TRBJ2-5, with 8 bases aligning to TRBD2. Losses at the gene ends were 5 bases for V and 5 bases for J; bases not matched to a gene: 14. Germline V CDR1 and CDR2: SGHRS, YFSETQ. The CDR3 length is 16 residues. CDR3 loop: CASRSGFAGGGETQYF. As DNA, the CDR3 is TGCGCCAGCAGATCAGGGTTTGCGGGAGGAGGGGAGACCCAGTACTTC.

The chain couples TRBV19 to TRBJ2-1; 9 nucleotides match TRBD1. CDR3 length: 15 amino acids. Per the germline V gene, CDR1 is LNHDA and CDR2 is SQIVND (reference sequence). V gave up 1 base and J gave up 2 bases; unmatched junction bases: 0. The DNA for the CDR3 is TGTGCCAGTAGTATAGGGACAGGGGCCTACAATGAGCAGTTCTTC. It codes for CASSIGTGAYNEQFF.

This clone was counted only a few times. The gene calls are TRBV29-1 and TRBJ1-1; D perhaps matches TRBD1 (5 bases). Germline CDR1 SQVTM, CDR2 ANQGSEA. V was shortened by 6 bases and J by 8 bases, with 19 bases between the two germline ends. CDR3 length equals 13 residues. CDR3 sequence reads: CSVETDKQLEAFF. The CDR3, as DNA: TGCAGCGTGGAGACAGATAAGCAGTTGGAAGCTTTCTTT.

This chain connects TRBV19 to TRBJ1-3, with TRBD1 as a possible D gene (6 bases). V lost 6 bases and J 0 bases, leaving 18 bases between the germline ends. This CDR3 has 17 amino acids. The V gene's germline CDR1 is LNHDA and CDR2 SQIVND (reference sequence). This CDR3 reads CASRPGGTGSSGNTIYF. CDR3 nucleotides: TGTGCCAGTAGGCCCGGAGGAACAGGGAGCTCTGGAAACACCATATATTTT.